The text below deals with one T cell receptor (beta chain). Its antigen is unidentified. The sample is drawn from a study of T cell responses to AZD1222 COVID-19 vaccine. Study in general: Both about-4-week and about-12-week second-dose recipients were combined. Study-wide points: At 160-218 and 743-854, vaccine-associated CD4 TCRs were dominant, and they spanned spike. After two AZD1222 doses, spike-specific TCR breadth and depth rose versus day 0.

This CDR3 has 13 amino acids. V trimming: 2 bases; J trimming: 10 bases; junction bases outside the gene matches: 2. Germline values: CDR1 MNHNY, CDR2 SVGAGI (reference sequence). Method: immunoSEQ multiplex PCR; TCRdb's copy keeps in-frame clones and lacks some. The table records more than 100,000 clones, around nine tenths of them present only once. Specimen: peripheral blood, collected on day 0 of AZD1222 vaccination. This chain links TRBV6-6 with TRBJ2-1, with 10 positions matching TRBD1. This sequence was found in an adult in good health. CDR3 nucleotide sequence: TGTGCCAGCAGTTACGGGACAGGGGTAGAGCAGTTCTTC. It translates to CASSYGTGVEQFF.